Reported below is one T cell receptor beta chain. Its target is not known. iRepertoire HTBI primers and Arm-PCR of CDR3 regions built TCR beta libraries. In TCRdb, the multiplex PCR reads were re-called with MiXCR into one record per CDR3 protein. The data hold about 420,000 distinct CDR3 sequences, with 16% observed a single time. Germline V gene data show CDR1 as MNHNS and CDR2 as SASEGT. Trimming removed 8 bases at V and 2 bases at J, with 13 bases between. This CDR3 is 14 amino acids long. Time point specified: newly diagnosed GD, antithyroid drugs for less than 3 months. From PBMCs, RNA was extracted and then used to make the TCR library. The sample originates from a study of regulatory T cells in long-lasting Graves disease. Study-wide findings and caveats: It was in persistent disease that TRBV28, TRBJ1-2 and TRBJ2-5 were favored. Between persistent patients, 2,500 to 3,500 public clonotypes were shared, exceeding the 900 to 1,000 shared between new patients.

The same sample was also used in a study of T cells in Graves' hyperthyroidism and ophthalmopathy. That paper adds: HTBI primers were employed in a first-round RT-PCR of the TCR CDR3.

The sequence was obtained from a woman aged 18-35 years with Graves disease. The chain couples TRBV6-1 to TRBJ1-3; D gene ambiguous. The material was peripheral blood mononuclear cells (PBMCs), obtained at new diagnosis, from a patient treated with antithyroid drugs. The CDR3 loop reads CASLDLGAGNTIYF. The CDR3 coding sequence is TGTGCCAGCCTGGATTTAGGCGCTGGAAACACCATATATTTT.